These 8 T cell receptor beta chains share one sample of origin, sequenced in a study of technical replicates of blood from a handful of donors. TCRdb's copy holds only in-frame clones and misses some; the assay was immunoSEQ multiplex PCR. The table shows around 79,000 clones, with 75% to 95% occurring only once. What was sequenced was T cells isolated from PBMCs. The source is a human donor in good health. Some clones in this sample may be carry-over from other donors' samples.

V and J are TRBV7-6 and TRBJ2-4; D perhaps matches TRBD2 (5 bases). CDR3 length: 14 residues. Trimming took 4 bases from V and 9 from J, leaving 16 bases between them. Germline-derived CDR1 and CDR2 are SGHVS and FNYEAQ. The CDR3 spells CASSSSDSNGIQYF. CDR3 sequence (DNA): TGTGCCAGCAGCTCCTCGGACTCAAATGGCATTCAGTACTTC.

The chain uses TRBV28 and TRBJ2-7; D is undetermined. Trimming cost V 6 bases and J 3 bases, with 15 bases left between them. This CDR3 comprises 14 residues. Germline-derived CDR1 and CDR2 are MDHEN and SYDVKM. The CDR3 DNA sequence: TGTGCCAGCAGAGGCAGGCCCACCCGCTACGAGCAGTACTTC. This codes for CASRGRPTRYEQYF.

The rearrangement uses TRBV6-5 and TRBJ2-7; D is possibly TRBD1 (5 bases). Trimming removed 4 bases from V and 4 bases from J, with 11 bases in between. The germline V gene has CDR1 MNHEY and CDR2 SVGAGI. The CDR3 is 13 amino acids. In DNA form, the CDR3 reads TGTGCCAGCAGTTCGACAGTGGGGTACGAGCAGTACTTC. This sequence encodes CASSSTVGYEQYF.

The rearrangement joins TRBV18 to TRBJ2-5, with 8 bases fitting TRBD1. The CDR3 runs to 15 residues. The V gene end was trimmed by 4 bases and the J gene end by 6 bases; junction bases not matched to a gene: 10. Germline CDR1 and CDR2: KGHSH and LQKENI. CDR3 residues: CASSLGQGVVKTQYF. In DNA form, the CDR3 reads TGTGCCAGCTCACTTGGACAGGGTGTCGTAAAGACCCAGTACTTC.

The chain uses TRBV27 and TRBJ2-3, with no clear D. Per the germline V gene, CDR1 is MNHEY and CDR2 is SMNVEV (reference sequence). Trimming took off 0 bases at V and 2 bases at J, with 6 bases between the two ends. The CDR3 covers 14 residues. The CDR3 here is CASSLSTFTDTQYF. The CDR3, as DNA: TGTGCCAGCAGTTTATCAACATTCACAGATACGCAGTATTTT.

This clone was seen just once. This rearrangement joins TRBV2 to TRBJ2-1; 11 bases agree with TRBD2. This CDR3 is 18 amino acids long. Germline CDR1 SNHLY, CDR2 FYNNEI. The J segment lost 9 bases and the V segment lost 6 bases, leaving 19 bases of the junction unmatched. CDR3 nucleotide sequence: TGTGCCAGCAGGGTAGTCATGGGACTAGCGGAGATCTTTGGTGAGCAGTTCTTC. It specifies CASRVVMGLAEIFGEQFF.

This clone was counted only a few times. The CDR3 nucleotides read TGCGCCAGCAGCCAAGCGAGTGGTGAAAAACTGTTTTTT. Amino acids: CASSQASGEKLFF. The genes are TRBV4-3 and TRBJ1-4; D call uncertain. Per germline, CDR1 LGHNA and CDR2 YSLEER. Deletions cut 1 base from V and 7 bases from J, with 7 bases between. CDR3 length: 13 residues.

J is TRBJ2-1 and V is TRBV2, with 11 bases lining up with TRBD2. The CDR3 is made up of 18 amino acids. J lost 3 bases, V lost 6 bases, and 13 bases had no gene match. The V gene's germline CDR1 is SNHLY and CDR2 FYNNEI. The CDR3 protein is CASRTSGVVLGVYNEQFF. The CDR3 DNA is TGTGCCAGCAGGACTAGCGGGGTGGTCTTGGGGGTCTACAATGAGCAGTTCTTC.